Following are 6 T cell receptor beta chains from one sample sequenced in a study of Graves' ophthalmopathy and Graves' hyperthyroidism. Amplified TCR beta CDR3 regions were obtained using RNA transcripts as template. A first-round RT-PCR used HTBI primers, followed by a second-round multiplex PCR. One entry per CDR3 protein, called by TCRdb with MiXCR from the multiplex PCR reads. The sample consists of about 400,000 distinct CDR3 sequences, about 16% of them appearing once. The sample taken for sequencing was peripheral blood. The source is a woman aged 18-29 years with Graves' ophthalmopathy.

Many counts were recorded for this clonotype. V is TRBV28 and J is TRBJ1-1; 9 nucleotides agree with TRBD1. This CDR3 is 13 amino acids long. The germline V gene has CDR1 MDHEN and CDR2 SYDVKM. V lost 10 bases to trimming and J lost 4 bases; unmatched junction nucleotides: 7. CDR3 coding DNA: TGTGCCATCACAGGGGGCCTGGGCACTGAAGCTTTCTTT. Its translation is CAITGGLGTEAFF.

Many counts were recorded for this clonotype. CDR3 bases: TGTGCCAGCAGTTACTCGCGCAGGGATCAGCCCCAGCATTTT. Translated: CASSYSRRDQPQHF. V and J are TRBV6-2 or TRBV6-3 and TRBJ1-5; D might be TRBD1 (5 bases). Between the trimmed V and J ends, which lost 0 bases and 5 bases, there was a span of 8 bases. The CDR3 totals 14 residues. The V gene's germline CDR1 is MNHEY and CDR2 SVGEGT.

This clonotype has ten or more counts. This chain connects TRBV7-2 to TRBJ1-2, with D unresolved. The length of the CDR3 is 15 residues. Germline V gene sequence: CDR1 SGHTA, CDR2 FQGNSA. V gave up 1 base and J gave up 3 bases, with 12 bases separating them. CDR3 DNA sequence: TGTGCCAGCAGCTTAGTAGGGAGTTCGGACTATGGCTACACCTTC. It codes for CASSLVGSSDYGYTF.

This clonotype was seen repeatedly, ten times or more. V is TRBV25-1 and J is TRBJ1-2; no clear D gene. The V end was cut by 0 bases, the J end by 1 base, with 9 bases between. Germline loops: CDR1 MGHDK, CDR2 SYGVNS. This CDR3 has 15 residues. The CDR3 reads CASSEYGSLNYGYTF. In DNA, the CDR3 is TGTGCCAGCAGTGAATATGGGTCTCTTAACTATGGCTACACCTTC.

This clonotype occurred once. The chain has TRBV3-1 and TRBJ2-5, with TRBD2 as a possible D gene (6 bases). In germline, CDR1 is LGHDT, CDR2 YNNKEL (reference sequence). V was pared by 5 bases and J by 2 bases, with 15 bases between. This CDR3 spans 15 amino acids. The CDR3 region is CASSGRGTVQETQYF. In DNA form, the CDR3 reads TGTGCCAGCAGCGGACGCGGGACTGTGCAAGAGACCCAGTACTTC.

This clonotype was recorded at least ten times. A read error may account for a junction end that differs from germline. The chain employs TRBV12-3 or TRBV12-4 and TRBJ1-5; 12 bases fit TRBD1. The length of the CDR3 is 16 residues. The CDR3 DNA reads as TGTGCCAACAGTTTAGGGACAGGGGGCGCCTCTCAGCCCCAGCATTTT. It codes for CANSLGTGGASQPQHF.